This T cell receptor beta chain was retrieved from a study of cytomegalovirus exposure and HLA in healthy donors. V dropped 1 base and J dropped 6 bases, with 6 bases sitting between them. This CDR3 is built from 12 residues. Germline lookup yields CDR1 SEHNR and CDR2 FQNEAQ (reference sequence). PCR employed 60 Vbeta and 13 Jbeta primers. Measured with immunoSEQ multiplex PCR; TCRdb has only the in-frame clones, and not every one. This sample has roughly 180,000 clones; about four fifths occur once, and the top ten carry 2% to 3%. Study results and limitations: Donor immune exposure was known only as CMV serostatus. More clonal expansion characterized HLA-associated TCR beta chains than equally common others in a later analysis.

On this clone itself: Its antigen is unknown.

The sample comprised PBMCs. This chain links TRBV7-9 with TRBJ1-2; no reliable D call. This clonotype was sampled from a male donor in good health and CMV-seronegative. In DNA, the CDR3 is TGTGCCAGCAGCTTAGACGGGAATGGCTACACCTTC. Translating it yields CASSLDGNGYTF.